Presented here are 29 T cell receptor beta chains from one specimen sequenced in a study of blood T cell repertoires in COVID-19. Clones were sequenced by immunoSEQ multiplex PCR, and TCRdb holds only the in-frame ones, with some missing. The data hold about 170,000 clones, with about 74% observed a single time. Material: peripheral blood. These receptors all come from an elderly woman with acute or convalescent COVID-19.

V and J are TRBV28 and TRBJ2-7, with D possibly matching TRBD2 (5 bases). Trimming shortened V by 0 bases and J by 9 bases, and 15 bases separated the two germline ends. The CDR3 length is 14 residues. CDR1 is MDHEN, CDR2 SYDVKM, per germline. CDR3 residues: CASSLWAGDRRQYF. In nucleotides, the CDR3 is TGTGCCAGCAGTTTATGGGCCGGGGATAGGCGGCAGTACTTC.

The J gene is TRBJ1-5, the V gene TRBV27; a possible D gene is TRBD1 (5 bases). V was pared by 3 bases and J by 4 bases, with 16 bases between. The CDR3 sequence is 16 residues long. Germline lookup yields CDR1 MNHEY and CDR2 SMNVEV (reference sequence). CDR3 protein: CASSFKYLTANQPQHF. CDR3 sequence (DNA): TGTGCCAGCAGTTTCAAGTATTTGACAGCAAATCAGCCCCAGCATTTT.

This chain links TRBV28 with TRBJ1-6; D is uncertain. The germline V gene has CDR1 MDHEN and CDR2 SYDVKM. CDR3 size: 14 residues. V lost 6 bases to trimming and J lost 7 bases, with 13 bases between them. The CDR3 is CASSLGRGNSPLHF. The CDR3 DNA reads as TGTGCCAGCAGCCTGGGTCGGGGAAATTCACCCCTCCACTTT.

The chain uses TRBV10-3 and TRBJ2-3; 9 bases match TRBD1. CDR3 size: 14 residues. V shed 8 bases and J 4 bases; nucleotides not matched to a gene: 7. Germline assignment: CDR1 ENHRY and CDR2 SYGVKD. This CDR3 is CAIGRTGAADTQYF. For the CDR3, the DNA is TGTGCCATCGGCCGGACAGGGGCCGCAGATACGCAGTATTTT.

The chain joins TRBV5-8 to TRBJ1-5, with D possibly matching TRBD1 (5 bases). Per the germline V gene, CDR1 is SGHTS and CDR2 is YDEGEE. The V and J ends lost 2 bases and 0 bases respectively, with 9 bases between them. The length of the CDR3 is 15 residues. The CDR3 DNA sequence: TGTGCCAGCAGCTTCGACAGCTATAGCAATCAGCCCCAGCATTTT. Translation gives CASSFDSYSNQPQHF.

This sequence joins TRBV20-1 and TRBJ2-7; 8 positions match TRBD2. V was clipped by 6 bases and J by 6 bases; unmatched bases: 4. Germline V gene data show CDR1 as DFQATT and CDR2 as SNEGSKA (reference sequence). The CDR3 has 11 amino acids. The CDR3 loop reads CSAARGGEQYF. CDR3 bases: TGCAGTGCCGCTCGGGGGGGCGAGCAGTACTTC.

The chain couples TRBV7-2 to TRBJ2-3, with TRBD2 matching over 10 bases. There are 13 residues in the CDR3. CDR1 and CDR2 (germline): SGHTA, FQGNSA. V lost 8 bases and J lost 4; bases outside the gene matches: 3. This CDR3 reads CASVGTSADTQYF. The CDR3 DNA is TGTGCCAGCGTAGGGACTAGCGCAGATACGCAGTATTTT.

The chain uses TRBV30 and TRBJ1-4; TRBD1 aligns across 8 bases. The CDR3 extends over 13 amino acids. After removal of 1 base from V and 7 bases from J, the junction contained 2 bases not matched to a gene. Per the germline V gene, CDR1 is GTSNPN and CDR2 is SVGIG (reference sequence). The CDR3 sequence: CAWSGTGSEKLFF. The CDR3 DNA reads TGTGCCTGGAGTGGGACAGGGAGTGAAAAACTGTTTTTT. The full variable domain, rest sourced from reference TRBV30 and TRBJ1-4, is SQTIHQWPATLVQPVGSPLSLECTVEGTSNPNLYWYRQAAGRGLQLLFYSVGIGQISSEVPQNLSASRPQDRQFILSSKKLLLSDSGFYLCAWSGTGSEKLFFGSGTQLSVL.

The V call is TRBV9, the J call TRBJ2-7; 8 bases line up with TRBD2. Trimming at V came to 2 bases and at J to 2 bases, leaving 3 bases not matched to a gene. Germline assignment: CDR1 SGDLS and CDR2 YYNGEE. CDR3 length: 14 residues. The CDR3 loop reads CASSVGGVPYEQYF. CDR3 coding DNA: TGTGCCAGCAGCGTCGGGGGGGTCCCCTACGAGCAGTACTTC.

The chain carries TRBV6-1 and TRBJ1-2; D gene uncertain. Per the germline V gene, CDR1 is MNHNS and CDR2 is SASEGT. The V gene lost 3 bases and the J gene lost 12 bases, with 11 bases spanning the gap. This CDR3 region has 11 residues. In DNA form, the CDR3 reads TGTGCCAGCAGTGAGGTTTCGGGGAACACCTTC. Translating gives CASSEVSGNTF.

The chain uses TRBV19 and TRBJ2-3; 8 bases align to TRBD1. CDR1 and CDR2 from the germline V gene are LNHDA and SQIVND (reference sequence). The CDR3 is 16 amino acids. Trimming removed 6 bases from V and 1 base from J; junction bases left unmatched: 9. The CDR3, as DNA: TGTGCCAGTAGGGAGAGGGGACAGGCGGGCACAGATACGCAGTATTTT. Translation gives CASRERGQAGTDTQYF.

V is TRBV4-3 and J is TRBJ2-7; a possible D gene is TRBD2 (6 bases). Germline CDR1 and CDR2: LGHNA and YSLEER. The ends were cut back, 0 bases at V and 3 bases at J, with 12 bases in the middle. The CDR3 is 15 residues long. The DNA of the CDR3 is TGCGCCAGCAGCCAAGATCGGAGGGACGGCTACGAGCAGTACTTC. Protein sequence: CASSQDRRDGYEQYF.

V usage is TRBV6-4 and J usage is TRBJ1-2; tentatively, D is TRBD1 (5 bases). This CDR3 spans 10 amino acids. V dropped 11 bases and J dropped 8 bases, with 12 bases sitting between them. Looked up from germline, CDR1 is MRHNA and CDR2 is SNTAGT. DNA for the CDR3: TGTGCCTACCGGGGGAGCGGCTACACCTTC. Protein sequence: CAYRGSGYTF.

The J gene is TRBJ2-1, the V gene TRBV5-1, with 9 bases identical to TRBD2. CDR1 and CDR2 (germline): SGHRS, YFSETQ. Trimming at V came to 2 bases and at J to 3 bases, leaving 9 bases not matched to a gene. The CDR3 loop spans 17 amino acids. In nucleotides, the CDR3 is TGCGCCAGCAGCTTCGGTCTAGCGGGATCCTACTACAATGAGCAGTTCTTC. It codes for CASSFGLAGSYYNEQFF.

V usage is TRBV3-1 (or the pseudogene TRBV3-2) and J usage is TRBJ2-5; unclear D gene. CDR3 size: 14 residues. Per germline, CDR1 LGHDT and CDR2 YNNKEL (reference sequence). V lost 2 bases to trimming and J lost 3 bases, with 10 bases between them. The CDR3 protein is CASSQSSVKETQYF. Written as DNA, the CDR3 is TGTGCCAGCAGCCAAAGCTCGGTTAAAGAGACCCAGTACTTC.

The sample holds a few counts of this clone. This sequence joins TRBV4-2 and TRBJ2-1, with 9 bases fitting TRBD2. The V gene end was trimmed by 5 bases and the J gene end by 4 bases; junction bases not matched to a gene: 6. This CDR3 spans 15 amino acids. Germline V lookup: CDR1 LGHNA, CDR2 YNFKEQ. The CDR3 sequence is CASSALAGEYNEQFF. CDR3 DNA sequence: TGTGCCAGCAGCGCATTAGCGGGAGAATACAATGAGCAGTTCTTC.

The DNA for the CDR3 is TGTGCCTGGAGGGCGGGGACCTACGAGCAGTACTTC. As protein: CAWRAGTYEQYF. V is TRBV30 and J is TRBJ2-7; the D gene is possibly TRBD2 (6 bases). CDR1 is GTSNPN and CDR2 is SVGIG in the germline V gene (reference sequence). The CDR3 is 12 amino acids. Between the trimmed V and J ends, which lost 3 bases and 2 bases, there was a span of 8 bases. Complete variable domain (other parts from reference TRBV30 and TRBJ2-7): SQTIHQWPATLVQPVGSPLSLECTVEGTSNPNLYWYRQAAGRGLQLLFYSVGIGQISSEVPQNLSASRPQDRQFILSSKKLLLSDSGFYLCAWRAGTYEQYFGPGTRLTVT.

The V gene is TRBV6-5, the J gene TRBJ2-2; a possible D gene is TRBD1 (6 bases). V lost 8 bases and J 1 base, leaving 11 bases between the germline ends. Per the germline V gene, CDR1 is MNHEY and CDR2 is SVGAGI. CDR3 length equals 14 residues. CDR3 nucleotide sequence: TGTGCCAGCCTATTACAGGGGAACACCGGGGAGCTGTTTTTT. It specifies CASLLQGNTGELFF.

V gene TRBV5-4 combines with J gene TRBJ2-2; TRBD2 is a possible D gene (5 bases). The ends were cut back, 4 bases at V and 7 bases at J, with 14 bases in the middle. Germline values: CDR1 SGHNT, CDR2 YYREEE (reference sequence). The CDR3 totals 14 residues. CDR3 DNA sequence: TGTGCCAGCAGCCCGGACTCGCGCAGCGGGGAGCTGTTTTTT. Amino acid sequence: CASSPDSRSGELFF.

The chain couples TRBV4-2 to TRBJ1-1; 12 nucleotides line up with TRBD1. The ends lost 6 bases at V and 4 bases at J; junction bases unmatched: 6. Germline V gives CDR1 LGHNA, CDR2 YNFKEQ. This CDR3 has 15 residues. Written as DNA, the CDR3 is TGTGCCAGCAGTCCCGGGACAGGGGGCCCCACTGAAGCTTTCTTT. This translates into CASSPGTGGPTEAFF.

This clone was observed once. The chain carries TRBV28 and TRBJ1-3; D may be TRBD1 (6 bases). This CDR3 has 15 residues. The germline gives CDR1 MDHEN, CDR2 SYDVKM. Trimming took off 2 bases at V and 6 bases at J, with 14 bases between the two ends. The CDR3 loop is CASSLDRQGLNTIYF. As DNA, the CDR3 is TGTGCCAGCAGTTTAGATCGTCAGGGGCTAAACACCATATATTTT.

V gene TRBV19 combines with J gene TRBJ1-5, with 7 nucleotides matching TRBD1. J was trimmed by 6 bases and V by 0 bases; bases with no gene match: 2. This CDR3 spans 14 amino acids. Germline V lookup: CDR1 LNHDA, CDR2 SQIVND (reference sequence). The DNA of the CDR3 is TGTGCCAGTAGTATAGACCGACAGGGTCAGCCCCAGCATTTT. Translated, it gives CASSIDRQGQPQHF.

This CDR3 reads CASTGDPGANVLTF. The CDR3 bases are TGTGCCAGCACAGGGGACCCTGGGGCCAACGTCCTGACTTTC. V gene TRBV6-5 combines with J gene TRBJ2-6; D perhaps matches TRBD1 (6 bases). This CDR3 is built from 14 residues. Between the trimmed V and J ends, which lost 7 bases and 2 bases, there was a span of 9 bases. Germline loops: CDR1 MNHEY, CDR2 SVGAGI.

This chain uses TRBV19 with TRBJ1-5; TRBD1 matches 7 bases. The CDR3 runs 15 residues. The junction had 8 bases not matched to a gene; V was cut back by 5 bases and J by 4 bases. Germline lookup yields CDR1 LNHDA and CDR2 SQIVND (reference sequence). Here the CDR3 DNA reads TGTGCCAGTAGTCATACAGGGGCCCTGAATCAGCCCCAGCATTTT. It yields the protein CASSHTGALNQPQHF.

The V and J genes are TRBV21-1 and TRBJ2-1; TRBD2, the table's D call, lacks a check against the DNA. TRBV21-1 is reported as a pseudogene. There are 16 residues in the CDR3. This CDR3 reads CASSNTPGLAYNEQFF. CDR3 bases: TGTGCCAGCAGCAATACCCCGGGACTAGCTTACAATGAGCAGTTCTTC.

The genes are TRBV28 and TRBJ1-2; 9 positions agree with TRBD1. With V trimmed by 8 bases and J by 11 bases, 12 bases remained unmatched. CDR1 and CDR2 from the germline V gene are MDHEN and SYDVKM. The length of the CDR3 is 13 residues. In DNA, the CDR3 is TGTGCCAGCTCGGCGGGACAGGGTATCTCATACACCTTC. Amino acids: CASSAGQGISYTF.

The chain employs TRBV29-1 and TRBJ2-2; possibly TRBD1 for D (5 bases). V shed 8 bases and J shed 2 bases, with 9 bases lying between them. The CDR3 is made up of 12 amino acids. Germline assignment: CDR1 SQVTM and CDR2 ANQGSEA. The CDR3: CSTGQNTGELFF. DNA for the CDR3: TGCAGCACTGGACAAAACACCGGGGAGCTGTTTTTT.

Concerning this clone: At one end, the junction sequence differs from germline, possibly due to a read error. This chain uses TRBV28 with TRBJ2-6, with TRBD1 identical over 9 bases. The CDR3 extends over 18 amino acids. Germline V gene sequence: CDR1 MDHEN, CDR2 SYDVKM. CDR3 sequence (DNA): TGTGCCAGCAGTATCTGGACAGGGGCAGGCTCTTGGGCCAACGTCCTGACTTTC. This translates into CASSIWTGAGSWANVLTF. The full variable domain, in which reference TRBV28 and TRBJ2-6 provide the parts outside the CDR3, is DVKVTQSSRYLVKRTGEKVFLECVQDMDHENMFWYRQDPGLGLRLIYFSYDVKMKEKGDIPEGYSVSREKKERFSLILESASTNQTSMYLCASSIWTGAGSWANVLTFGAGSRLTVL.

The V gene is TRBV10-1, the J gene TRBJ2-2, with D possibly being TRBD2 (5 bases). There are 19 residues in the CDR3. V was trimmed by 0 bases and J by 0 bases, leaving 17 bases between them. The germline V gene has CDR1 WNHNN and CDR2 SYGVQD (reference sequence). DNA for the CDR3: TGCGCCAGCAGTGAGTCGCGGGTCGGTGTGAGCTCGAACACCGGGGAGCTGTTTTTT. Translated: CASSESRVGVSSNTGELFF.